The next 24 T cell receptor beta chains were all read from a single sample in a study of cytomegalovirus exposure and HLA in healthy donors. 60 Vbeta and 13 Jbeta primers were used in PCR. Sequencing was performed with immunoSEQ multiplex PCR; in TCRdb, only in-frame clones are kept and a portion is missing. The table includes about 160,000 clones, about 85% detected once. Material: PBMCs. The receptors shown here come from a man younger than 35 in good health and CMV-seronegative.

The J gene is TRBJ1-5, the V gene TRBV28; D may be TRBD1 (6 bases). CDR3 length equals 15 residues. Trimming removed 6 bases from V and 4 bases from J, with 16 bases in between. Germline lookup yields CDR1 MDHEN and CDR2 SYDVKM. The CDR3 loop is CASSPLGARNQPQHF. CDR3 DNA sequence: TGTGCCAGCAGCCCATTGGGGGCCAGGAATCAGCCCCAGCATTTT.

The rearrangement uses TRBV19 and TRBJ1-1; D gene ambiguous. Trimming took 7 bases from V and 4 from J, leaving 13 bases between them. Germline CDR1 is LNHDA and CDR2 is SQIVND (reference sequence). The length of the CDR3 is 13 residues. The CDR3, as DNA: TGTGCCAGTATATCTTGGGCGCCCACTGAAGCTTTCTTT. Its translation is CASISWAPTEAFF.

The gene calls are TRBV5-1 and TRBJ1-6; 7 nucleotides match TRBD1. CDR1 SGHRS and CDR2 YFSETQ come from the germline V gene. V dropped 1 base and J dropped 5; count of bases not matched to a gene: 12. This CDR3 contains 18 residues. CDR3 bases: TGCGCCAGCAGCTTGATGGGTCGGCAGGGGGGAAATAATTCACCCCTCCACTTT. This translates into CASSLMGRQGGNNSPLHF.

The chain uses TRBV5-6 and TRBJ2-5; TRBD2 is a possible D gene (5 bases). Germline-derived CDR1 and CDR2 are SGHDT and YYEEEE. This CDR3 has 12 residues. V was shortened by 3 bases and J by 7 bases, with 10 bases between the two germline ends. DNA for the CDR3: TGTGCCAGCAGCTCACCACGGGGGACCCAGTACTTC. Translating gives CASSSPRGTQYF.

V is TRBV30 and J is TRBJ1-2, with TRBD1 as a possible D gene (6 bases). The ends were cut back, 1 base at V and 6 bases at J, with 12 bases in the middle. From germline, CDR1 is GTSNPN and CDR2 SVGIG (reference sequence). This CDR3 comprises 13 residues. CDR3 bases: TGTGCCTGGAGTGAACAGGGCTCGAATGGCTACACCTTC. It is translated as CAWSEQGSNGYTF.

The chain is built from TRBV5-1 and TRBJ2-7; TRBD2 matches 9 bases. The CDR3 extends over 15 amino acids. Germline CDR1 SGHRS, CDR2 YFSETQ. The junction had 8 bases not matched to a gene; V was cut back by 4 bases and J by 3 bases. CDR3 loop: CASSQSSGTLYEQYF. CDR3 nucleotides: TGCGCCAGCAGCCAGTCTAGCGGGACCCTCTACGAGCAGTACTTC.

The gene calls are TRBV15 and TRBJ1-2; 8 nucleotides line up with TRBD1. CDR3 length: 16 residues. V shed 0 bases and J 6 bases; nucleotides not matched to a gene: 9. Germline CDR1 is LNHNV and CDR2 is YYDKDF (reference sequence). CDR3 region: CATSRDRGLRLHGYTF. CDR3 in DNA: TGTGCCACCAGCAGAGACAGGGGGCTGCGGCTTCATGGCTACACCTTC.

This clone has just one count. The rearrangement uses TRBV2 and TRBJ2-2; 8 nucleotides agree with TRBD2. CDR3 length equals 15 residues. V gave up 6 bases and J gave up 2 bases; unmatched junction bases: 5. The V gene's germline CDR1 is SNHLY and CDR2 FYNNEI. The CDR3 nucleotides are TGTGCCAGCAGGCTCGGGGGGGGAAACACCGGGGAGCTGTTTTTT. Its translation: CASRLGGGNTGELFF.

This clone was seen a handful of times. The chain is built from TRBV6-6 and TRBJ2-3; 12 nucleotides align to TRBD2. Losses at the gene ends were 4 bases for V and 5 bases for J; bases not matched to a gene: 4. Germline CDR1 and CDR2: MNHNY and SVGAGI (reference sequence). The CDR3 loop spans 15 amino acids. In DNA form, the CDR3 reads TGTGCCAGCAGTTCCCTAGCGGGGGGGCAAGATACGCAGTATTTT. Amino acids: CASSSLAGGQDTQYF.

The chain joins TRBV7-9 to TRBJ1-4, with 7 bases that match TRBD1. This CDR3 spans 14 amino acids. Germline V lookup: CDR1 SEHNR, CDR2 FQNEAQ (reference sequence). V was clipped by 5 bases and J by 8 bases; unmatched bases: 8. The CDR3 here is CASSPRQGDEKLFF. In nucleotides, the CDR3 is TGTGCCAGCAGCCCCCGACAGGGCGACGAAAAACTGTTTTTT.

This chain links TRBV28 with TRBJ1-3; D is uncertain. The CDR3 has 14 amino acids. V lost 1 base, J lost 4 bases, and 8 bases lay in between. The V gene's germline CDR1 is MDHEN and CDR2 SYDVKM. The CDR3 region has the DNA TGTGCCAGCAGTTTATTTGTCACAGGAAACACCATATATTTT. Its translation is CASSLFVTGNTIYF.

The chain recombines TRBV6-6 with TRBJ1-6, with D perhaps matching TRBD1 (6 bases). Trimming pared 0 bases from V and 7 bases from J, leaving 10 bases between. CDR3 length equals 15 residues. The germline CDR1 and CDR2 sequences are MNHNY and SVGAGI (reference sequence). CDR3 sequence: CASSYSSGENSPLHF. Written as DNA, the CDR3 is TGTGCCAGCAGTTACTCATCAGGGGAAAATTCACCCCTCCACTTT.

The genes are TRBV4-3 and TRBJ1-3, with a tentative D call TRBD1 (6 bases). The length of the CDR3 is 16 residues. V lost 1 base and J lost 0, with 10 bases in between. CDR1 is LGHNA, CDR2 YSLEER, per germline. CDR3 DNA: TGCGCCAGCAGCCAAGGGCTGGGGGCCTCTGGAAACACCATATATTTT. Encoded protein: CASSQGLGASGNTIYF.

The CDR3 DNA reads as TGTGCCAGCCAGCGGGGATCCCCAGATACGCAGTATTTT. It yields the protein CASQRGSPDTQYF. The rearrangement joins TRBV7-9 to TRBJ2-3, with TRBD2 matching over 7 bases. Germline V lookup: CDR1 SEHNR, CDR2 FQNEAQ (reference sequence). The CDR3 is 13 amino acids. The V gene end was trimmed by 8 bases and the J gene end by 4 bases; junction bases not matched to a gene: 6.

This clone was seen just once. The chain is built from TRBV6-5 and TRBJ1-4; D not certain. The CDR3 runs to 15 residues. V lost 2 bases and J 7 bases, leaving 14 bases between the germline ends. CDR1 and CDR2 from the germline V gene are MNHEY and SVGAGI. The CDR3: CASSYLLHGGEKLFF. For the CDR3, the DNA is TGTGCCAGCAGTTACCTACTACATGGAGGTGAAAAACTGTTTTTT.

This sequence joins TRBV4-1 and TRBJ2-7, with 10 bases fitting TRBD2. The CDR3 has 19 amino acids. The germline V gene has CDR1 MGHRA and CDR2 YSYEKL. V lost 0 bases, J lost 4 bases, and 15 bases stayed unmatched. The CDR3 protein is CASSQDPGLAGALGYEQYF. CDR3 DNA sequence: TGCGCCAGCAGCCAAGATCCGGGGCTAGCGGGAGCTCTTGGGTACGAGCAGTACTTC.

J is TRBJ2-1 and V is TRBV9; no definite D call. V dropped 3 bases and J dropped 0 bases, with 4 bases sitting between them. Germline V lookup: CDR1 SGDLS, CDR2 YYNGEE. The CDR3 spans 13 residues. DNA for the CDR3: TGTGCCAGCAGCGGAGCCTCCTACAATGAGCAGTTCTTC. Translating gives CASSGASYNEQFF.

In its sample, this clone was seen once. The chain links TRBV30 to TRBJ1-1; D not certain. The V end was cut by 0 bases, the J end by 3 bases, with 11 bases between. The germline V gene encodes CDR1 GTSNPN and CDR2 SVGIG (reference sequence). There are 14 residues in the CDR3. DNA of the CDR3: TGTGCCTGGAGTGTGTCACGGCTAGACACTGAAGCTTTCTTT. Translation: CAWSVSRLDTEAFF.

For this clone: This sample also contains other DNA sequences that code for the same CDR3. The V gene is TRBV28, the J gene TRBJ1-6; 7 nucleotides align to TRBD1. Germline V gene data show CDR1 as MDHEN and CDR2 as SYDVKM. V was pared by 6 bases and J by 15 bases, with 17 bases of the junction left unmatched. This CDR3 comprises 15 residues. The CDR3 DNA follows: TGTGCCAGCAGCTTACCGGCGGGGACAGCAGCCGTCCTCCACTTT. Translated, it gives CASSLPAGTAAVLHF.

The V and J genes are TRBV2 and TRBJ2-2; possible D gene TRBD1, 7 bases. This CDR3 region has 13 residues. Per germline, CDR1 SNHLY and CDR2 FYNNEI. The ends were cut back, 6 bases at V and 8 bases at J, with 13 bases in the middle. CDR3 sequence reads: CASRETGRGELFF. For the CDR3, the DNA is TGTGCCAGCAGAGAGACAGGGAGGGGGGAGCTGTTTTTT.

In this sample, this clone turned up once. This chain connects TRBV5-4 to TRBJ2-1, with D perhaps matching TRBD2 (6 bases). The CDR3 has 14 residues. Germline CDR1 is SGHNT and CDR2 is YYREEE (reference sequence). With 4 bases removed from V and 5 bases from J, the gap between germline ends came to 13 bases. The CDR3 bases are TGTGCCAGCAGCCTAGCGATGACTGACAATGAGCAGTTCTTC. This translates into CASSLAMTDNEQFF. Full variable domain (missing parts from reference TRBV5-4 and TRBJ2-1): ETGVTQSPTHLIKTRGQQVTLRCSSQSGHNTVSWYQQALGQGPQFIFQYYREEENGRGNFPPRFSGLQFPNYSSELNVNALELDDSALYLCASSLAMTDNEQFFGPGTRLTVL.

The chain joins TRBV7-9 to TRBJ2-7, with 9 bases that match TRBD1. The germline V gene has CDR1 SEHNR and CDR2 FQNEAQ (reference sequence). The CDR3 is 16 residues long. Trimming at V came to 8 bases and at J to 0 bases, leaving 11 bases not matched to a gene. The CDR3: CASVINRGPSSYEQYF. The CDR3 DNA reads as TGTGCCAGCGTAATTAACAGGGGGCCAAGCTCCTACGAGCAGTACTTC. Together with reference TRBV7-9 and TRBJ2-7, the CDR3 gives the full variable domain: DTGVSQNPRHKITKRGQNVTFRCDPISEHNRLYWYRQTLGQGPEFLTYFQNEAQLEKSRLLSDRFSAERPKGSFSTLEIQRTEQGDSAMYLCASVINRGPSSYEQYFGPGTRLTVT.

The chain recombines TRBV5-1 with TRBJ1-1; D unresolved. The germline V gene encodes CDR1 SGHRS and CDR2 YFSETQ. V lost 0 bases and J lost 0, with 6 bases in between. This CDR3 region has 14 residues. For the CDR3, the DNA is TGCGCCAGCAGCTTGGGTCAGATGAACACTGAAGCTTTCTTT. Its protein is CASSLGQMNTEAFF.

This chain joins TRBV20-1 and TRBJ2-7, with D perhaps matching TRBD1 (6 bases). V was cut by 6 bases and J by 2 bases, with 8 bases left in between. Germline V gives CDR1 DFQATT, CDR2 SNEGSKA (reference sequence). This CDR3 spans 11 amino acids. For the CDR3, the DNA is TGCAGTGCCGGACAGACCTACGAGCAGTACTTC. Translation: CSAGQTYEQYF.